This T cell receptor (beta chain) was identified during a study of control samples from healthy donors and cancer patients. The J segment lost 2 bases and the V segment lost 7 bases, leaving 8 bases of the junction unmatched. This CDR3 region has 14 residues. Germline loops: CDR1 SQVTM, CDR2 ANQGSEA. TCRdb's table, derived via immunoSEQ multiplex PCR, lists solely in-frame clones and lacks some. The sample includes under 150,000 clones, 88% seen only once; the top ten take roughly 2.5%. The sequenced sample was blood. The rearrangement joins TRBV29-1 to TRBJ1-1; TRBD1 aligns across 9 bases. The sequence was collected from a woman between 65 and 79 years old in good health. The CDR3 reads CSATEGQGNTEAFF. In nucleotides, the CDR3 is TGCAGCGCTACGGAGGGACAGGGCAACACTGAAGCTTTCTTT.